Listed here are 18 T cell receptor beta chains from one sample, sequenced in a study of vaccination and CD4 T cells after COVID-19. These receptors have no identified antigens. The treatment here: roughly ten-day PBMC culture with coronavirus spike peptide pools or control peptides (ViraFEST assay). At the Johns Hopkins FTIC core, DNA taken from cultured CD4+ T cells was sequenced by way of the Oncomine TCR Beta short-read assay. One entry per CDR3 protein, called by TCRdb with MiXCR from the PCR reads. Of about 12,000 distinct CDR3 sequences listed, approximately 60% are singletons. The sequencing input was CD4+ T cells from blood, cultured in vitro. All receptors derive from a human donor who had recovered from COVID-19.

This clonotype showed up just a few times. V gene TRBV6-1 combines with J gene TRBJ2-7; 11 bases align to TRBD1. The CDR3 sequence is 13 residues long. V shed 7 bases, J shed 5 bases, and the junction held 4 bases outside the gene matches. Germline V lookup: CDR1 MNHNS, CDR2 SASEGT. In DNA, the CDR3 is TGTGCCAGCACCGGGACAGGGGGGCACGAGCAGTACTTC. It codes for CASTGTGGHEQYF.

This clonotype was observed once. The chain links TRBV18 to TRBJ2-5; 8 nucleotides line up with TRBD1. V lost 5 bases to trimming and J lost 1 base; unmatched junction nucleotides: 3. The germline V gene encodes CDR1 KGHSH and CDR2 LQKENI. The CDR3 contains 14 residues. The CDR3 DNA sequence: TGTGCCAGCTCATCGACAGGGGCCCAAGAGACCCAGTACTTC. It translates to CASSSTGAQETQYF. The full variable domain, its missing parts supplied by reference TRBV18 and TRBJ2-5, is NAGVMQNPRHLVRRRGQEARLRCSPMKGHSHVYWYRQLPEEGLKFMVYLQKENIIDESGMPKERFSAEFPKEGPSILRIQQVVRGDSAAYFCASSSTGAQETQYFGPGTRLLVL.

This clonotype came up once. The junction departs from germline at one end; a sequencing error may be responsible. J is TRBJ2-1 and V is TRBV5-1, with D perhaps TRBD1 or TRBD2 (5 bases each). The CDR3 length is 14 residues. Germline V CDR1 and CDR2: SGHRS, YFSETQ. The CDR3 nucleotides read TGCGCCAGCAGCGCCGGGACCTCCAACAATGAGCAGTTCTTC. This encodes CASSAGTSNNEQFF.

This chain links TRBV20-1 with TRBJ2-7; 13 bases line up with TRBD2. The J segment lost 6 bases and the V segment lost 4 bases, leaving 6 bases of the junction unmatched. The CDR3 contains 14 residues. CDR1 and CDR2 from the germline V gene are DFQATT and SNEGSKA (reference sequence). DNA for the CDR3: TGCAGTGCTATTAGGACTAGCGGGAGACGCGAGCAGTACTTC. Its protein is CSAIRTSGRREQYF.

V usage is TRBV20-1 and J usage is TRBJ2-5; 14 bases match TRBD2. Germline CDR1 is DFQATT and CDR2 is SNEGSKA (reference sequence). This CDR3 contains 17 residues. Trimming took 2 bases from V and 5 from J; bases not matched to a gene: 10. In nucleotides, the CDR3 is TGCAGTGCTAGACTTTCTCCGGGACTAGCGGGAGTGGAGACCCAGTACTTC. It is translated as CSARLSPGLAGVETQYF.

The chain recombines TRBV28 with TRBJ2-3; D could derive from TRBD1 or TRBD2 (5 bases each). The V and J ends lost 4 bases and 0 bases respectively, with 14 bases between them. Germline CDR1 and CDR2: MDHEN and SYDVKM. This CDR3 is 16 amino acids long. CDR3 region: CASSYPGDGSTDTQYF. Here the CDR3 DNA reads TGTGCCAGCAGTTACCCCGGGGACGGGAGCACAGATACGCAGTATTTT.

In this sample, this clonotype turned up a few times. The chain combines TRBV6-1 with TRBJ2-7; TRBD1 agrees at 8 bases. Germline values: CDR1 MNHNS, CDR2 SASEGT. The CDR3 extends over 13 amino acids. The trim removed 6 bases at V and 6 bases at J, leaving 7 bases unmatched. The CDR3 sequence: CASRTTGAGEQYF. DNA for the CDR3: TGTGCCAGCAGGACGACAGGGGCGGGCGAGCAGTACTTC.

V gene TRBV7-6 combines with J gene TRBJ2-5; 14 nucleotides line up with TRBD2. V lost 1 base, J lost 3 bases, and 10 bases stayed unmatched. This CDR3 has 19 amino acids. Germline V gives CDR1 SGHVS, CDR2 FNYEAQ. CDR3: CASSLGKRGTSGSEETQYF. Written as DNA, the CDR3 is TGTGCCAGCAGCTTAGGCAAGAGGGGGACTAGCGGGAGTGAAGAGACCCAGTACTTC.

The chain combines TRBV19 with TRBJ1-3; D is ambiguous. Germline V gene lookup returns CDR1 LNHDA and CDR2 SQIVND (reference sequence). With 2 bases removed from V and 0 bases from J, the gap between germline ends came to 5 bases. The CDR3 contains 14 residues. CDR3 sequence reads: CASSIWNSGNTIYF. The CDR3 nucleotides are TGTGCCAGTAGTATATGGAACTCTGGAAACACCATATATTTT.

The chain carries TRBV7-2 and TRBJ2-1, with a weak D call TRBD1 (8 bases). This CDR3 comprises 14 residues. With 10 bases removed from V and 0 bases from J, the gap between germline ends came to 13 bases. Per the germline V gene, CDR1 is SGHTA and CDR2 is FQGNSA. CDR3 coding DNA: TGTGCCACAGGGGGCGGGAGCTCCTACAATGAGCAGTTCTTC. This gives the protein CATGGGSSYNEQFF.

The chain couples TRBV29-1 to TRBJ1-2; weak D call: TRBD1 (6 bases). The germline V gene has CDR1 SQVTM and CDR2 ANQGSEA. Trimming stripped 5 bases from V and 8 bases from J, with 21 bases between. The CDR3 runs to 14 residues. This CDR3 reads CSVYPTGAVGGYTF. CDR3 sequence (DNA): TGCAGCGTTTACCCGACAGGAGCGGTGGGGGGCTACACCTTC.

The CDR3: CSASPQGIQPQHF. The CDR3 region has the DNA TGCAGTGCTAGTCCTCAGGGCATTCAGCCCCAGCATTTT. This chain links TRBV20-1 with TRBJ1-5, with D maybe TRBD1 (5 bases). The CDR3 totals 13 residues. The V end lost 3 bases, the J end lost 6 bases, and 12 bases lay between the germline ends. Per the germline V gene, CDR1 is DFQATT and CDR2 is SNEGSKA (reference sequence).

The genes are TRBV6-5 and TRBJ1-1; TRBD1 agrees at 12 bases. From germline, CDR1 is MNHEY and CDR2 SVGAGI. The CDR3 sequence is 15 residues long. V gave up 1 base and J gave up 6 bases; unmatched junction bases: 3. The CDR3: CASSYWGQGAAEAFF. The CDR3 DNA follows: TGTGCCAGCAGTTACTGGGGACAGGGGGCCGCTGAAGCTTTCTTT.

This clonotype was observed a few times. V is TRBV7-9 and J is TRBJ1-2; D call uncertain. V was shortened by 5 bases and J by 6 bases, with 16 bases between the two germline ends. Germline CDR1 is SEHNR and CDR2 is FQNEAQ (reference sequence). The CDR3 is made up of 14 amino acids. The chain's CDR3 is CASSVPGLQDGYTF. For the CDR3, the DNA is TGTGCCAGCAGCGTTCCCGGGCTACAAGATGGCTACACCTTC.

This clonotype was detected once. The chain has TRBV7-8 and TRBJ2-2, with 7 bases identical to TRBD1. This CDR3 has 16 residues. In germline, CDR1 is SGHVS, CDR2 FQNEAQ. The ends lost 0 bases at V and 5 bases at J; junction bases unmatched: 6. Here the CDR3 reads CASSLARQGQTGELFF. As DNA, the CDR3 is TGTGCCAGCAGCTTAGCGCGACAGGGTCAAACCGGGGAGCTGTTTTTT.

This clonotype was observed a few times. The chain recombines TRBV20-1 with TRBJ1-1; D possibly corresponds to TRBD1 (5 bases). The V gene lost 4 bases and the J gene lost 4 bases, with 13 bases spanning the gap. The germline gives CDR1 DFQATT, CDR2 SNEGSKA (reference sequence). This CDR3 has 13 residues. The chain's CDR3 is CSATPTGGTEAFF. The CDR3 DNA reads TGCAGTGCTACACCAACAGGCGGCACTGAAGCTTTCTTT.

The chain couples TRBV7-9 to TRBJ1-2; tentatively, D is TRBD1 (6 bases). Germline-derived CDR1 and CDR2 are SEHNR and FQNEAQ (reference sequence). This CDR3 is 15 amino acids long. V was shortened by 6 bases and J by 4 bases, with 18 bases between the two germline ends. CDR3 residues: CASSRHRDPSYGYTF. The CDR3 region has the DNA TGTGCCAGCAGTCGACACAGGGACCCCTCCTATGGCTACACCTTC.

The chain combines TRBV2 with TRBJ2-2; TRBD2 might be the D (6 bases). From germline, CDR1 is SNHLY and CDR2 FYNNEI. There are 14 residues in the CDR3. Trimming cost V 10 bases and J 2 bases, with 14 bases left between them. CDR3 amino acids: CATSLAENTGELFF. DNA of the CDR3: TGTGCCACCAGCTTAGCGGAAAACACCGGGGAGCTGTTTTTT.